This T cell receptor beta chain stems from a study of cytomegalovirus exposure and HLA in healthy donors. Study observations and caveats: In most subjects, TCR beta sequences reportedly gave accurate predictions of HLA-A and HLA-B alleles. Later on, analysis showed that most CMV-associated TCR beta chains appeared to be HLA-restricted.

A remark on this clone: Its antigen remains unknown.

Unmatched junction bases numbered 12, after V lost 3 bases and J lost 4 bases. From germline, CDR1 is SGHDT and CDR2 YYEEEE. This CDR3 has 16 amino acids. This PCR relied on a set of 60 Vbeta primers and 13 Jbeta primers. Sequencing was performed with immunoSEQ multiplex PCR; in TCRdb, only in-frame clones are kept and a portion is missing. The table lists under 200,000 clones. The receptor comes from a woman in her late teens or twenties in good health and CMV-seropositive. Material for sequencing was PBMCs. The V gene is TRBV5-6, the J gene TRBJ1-2, with 7 positions matching TRBD1. Written as DNA, the CDR3 is TGTGCCAGCAGCTGGGGGGACAGCCCTACAGGCTATGGCTACACCTTC. Encoded protein: CASSWGDSPTGYGYTF.